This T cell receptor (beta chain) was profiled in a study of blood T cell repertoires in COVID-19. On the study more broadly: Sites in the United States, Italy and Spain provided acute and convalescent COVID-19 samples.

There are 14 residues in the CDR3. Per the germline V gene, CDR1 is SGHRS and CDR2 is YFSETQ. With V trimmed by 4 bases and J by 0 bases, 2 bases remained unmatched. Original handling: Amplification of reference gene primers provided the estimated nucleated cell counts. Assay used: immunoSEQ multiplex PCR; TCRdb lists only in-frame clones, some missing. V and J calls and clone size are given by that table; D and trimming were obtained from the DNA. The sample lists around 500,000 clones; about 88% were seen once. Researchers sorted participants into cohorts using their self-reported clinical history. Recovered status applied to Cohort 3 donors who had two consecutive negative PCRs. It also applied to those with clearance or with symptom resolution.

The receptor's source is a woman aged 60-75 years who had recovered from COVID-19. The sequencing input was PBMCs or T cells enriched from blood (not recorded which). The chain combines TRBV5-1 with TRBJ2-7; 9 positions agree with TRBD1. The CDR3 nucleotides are TGCGCCAGCAGCCCGACAGGGGGCTCCTACGAGCAGTACTTC. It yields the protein CASSPTGGSYEQYF.